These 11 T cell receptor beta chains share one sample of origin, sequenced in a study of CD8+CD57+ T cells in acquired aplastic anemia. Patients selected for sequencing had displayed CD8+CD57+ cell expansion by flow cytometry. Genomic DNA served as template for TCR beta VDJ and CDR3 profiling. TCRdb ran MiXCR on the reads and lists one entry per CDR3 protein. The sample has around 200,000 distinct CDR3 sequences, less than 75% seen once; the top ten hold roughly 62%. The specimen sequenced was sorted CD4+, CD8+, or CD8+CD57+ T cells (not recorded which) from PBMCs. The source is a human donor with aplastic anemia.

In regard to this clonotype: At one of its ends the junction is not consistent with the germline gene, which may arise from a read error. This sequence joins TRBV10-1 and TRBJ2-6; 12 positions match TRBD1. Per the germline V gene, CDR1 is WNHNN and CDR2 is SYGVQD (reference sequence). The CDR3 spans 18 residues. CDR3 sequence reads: CASGEGTGGLSGANVLTF. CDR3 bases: TGCGCCAGCGGTGAAGGGACAGGGGGCCTCTCTGGGGCCAACGTCCTGACTTTC.

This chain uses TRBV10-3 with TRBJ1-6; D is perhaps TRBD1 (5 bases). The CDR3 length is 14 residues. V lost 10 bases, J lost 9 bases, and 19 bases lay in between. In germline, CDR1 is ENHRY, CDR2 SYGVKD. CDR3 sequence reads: CATGETTSPSPLHF. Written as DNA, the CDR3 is TGTGCCACGGGGGAAACAACCTCTCCTTCACCCCTCCACTTT.

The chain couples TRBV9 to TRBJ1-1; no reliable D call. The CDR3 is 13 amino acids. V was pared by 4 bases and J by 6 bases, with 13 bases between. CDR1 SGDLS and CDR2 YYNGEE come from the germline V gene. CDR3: CASSPGRWSEAFF. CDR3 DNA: TGTGCCAGCAGCCCGGGCAGGTGGTCTGAAGCTTTCTTT.

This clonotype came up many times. The CDR3, as DNA: TGTGCCAGCAGCCCGTCCGGGGGGCGGGGAGATACGCAGTATTTT. This encodes CASSPSGGRGDTQYF. This chain uses TRBV4-2 with TRBJ2-3, with D possibly TRBD2 on 7 matching bases. Trimming cost V 4 bases and J 5 bases, with 16 bases left between them. The V gene's germline CDR1 is LGHNA and CDR2 YNFKEQ. This CDR3 comprises 15 residues.

CDR3 coding DNA: TGTGCCACCAGCAGCTCCGGGACTAGAGGCCACAATGAGCAGTTCTTC. It codes for CATSSSGTRGHNEQFF. The chain carries TRBV15 and TRBJ2-1, with 8 bases aligning to TRBD2. Per germline, CDR1 LNHNV and CDR2 YYDKDF (reference sequence). The CDR3 is 16 residues long. V was pared by 3 bases and J by 5 bases, with 9 bases of the junction left unmatched. The full variable domain, its missing parts supplied by reference TRBV15 and TRBJ2-1, is DAMVIQNPRYQVTQFGKPVTLSCSQTLNHNVMYWYQQKSSQAPKLLFHYYDKDFNNEADTPDNFQSRRPNTSFCFLDIRSPGLGDTAMYLCATSSSGTRGHNEQFFGPGTRLTVL.

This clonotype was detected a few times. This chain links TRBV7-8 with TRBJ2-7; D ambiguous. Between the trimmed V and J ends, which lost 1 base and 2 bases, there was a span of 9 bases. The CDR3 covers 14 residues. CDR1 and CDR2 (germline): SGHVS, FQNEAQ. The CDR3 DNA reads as TGTGCCAGCAGCTTAGACCGCGGAGCCTACGAGCAGTACTTC. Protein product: CASSLDRGAYEQYF.

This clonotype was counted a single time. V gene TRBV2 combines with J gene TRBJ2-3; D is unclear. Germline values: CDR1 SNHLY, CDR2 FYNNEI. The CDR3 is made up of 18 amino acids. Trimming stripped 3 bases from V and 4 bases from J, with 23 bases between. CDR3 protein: CASSDFPGVAKVSDTQYF. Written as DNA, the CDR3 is TGTGCCAGCAGTGATTTCCCGGGTGTGGCGAAAGTATCAGATACGCAGTATTTT.

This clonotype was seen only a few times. DNA of the CDR3: TGCAGTGCTACCCGAAGGACAGGAATGAACACTGAAGCTTTCTTT. Translating it yields CSATRRTGMNTEAFF. The V gene is TRBV20-1, the J gene TRBJ1-1; 7 nucleotides line up with TRBD1. CDR3 length: 15 residues. The ends lost 4 bases at V and 0 bases at J; junction bases unmatched: 8. Germline V CDR1 and CDR2: DFQATT, SNEGSKA (reference sequence).

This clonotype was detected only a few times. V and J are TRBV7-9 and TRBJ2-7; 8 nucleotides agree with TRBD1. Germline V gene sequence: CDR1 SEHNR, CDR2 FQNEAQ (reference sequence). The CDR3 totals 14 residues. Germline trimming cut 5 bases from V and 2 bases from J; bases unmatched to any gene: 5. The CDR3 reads CASSPGQDTYEQYF. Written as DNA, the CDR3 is TGTGCCAGCAGCCCGGGACAGGATACCTACGAGCAGTACTTC.

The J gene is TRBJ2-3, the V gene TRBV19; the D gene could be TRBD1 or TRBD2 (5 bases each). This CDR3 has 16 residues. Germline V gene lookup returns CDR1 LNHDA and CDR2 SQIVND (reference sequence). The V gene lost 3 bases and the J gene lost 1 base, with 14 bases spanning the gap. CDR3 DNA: TGTGCCAGTAGTATTTATGGCAGAGGGGGCACAGATACGCAGTATTTT. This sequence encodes CASSIYGRGGTDTQYF.

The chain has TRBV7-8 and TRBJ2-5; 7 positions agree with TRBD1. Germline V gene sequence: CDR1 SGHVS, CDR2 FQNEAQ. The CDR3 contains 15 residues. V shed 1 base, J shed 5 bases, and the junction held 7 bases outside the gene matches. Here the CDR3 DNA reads TGTGCCAGCAGCTTAGGACAGGGTTTCCCGGAGACCCAGTACTTC. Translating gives CASSLGQGFPETQYF.